The sequence of this T cell receptor beta chain was determined in a study of cytomegalovirus exposure and HLA in healthy donors. At the level of the study: When 398 donors were genotyped, roughly four fifths of them were found to fall in the Caucasian-associated ancestry cluster.

The V gene's germline CDR1 is MNHEY and CDR2 SMNVEV (reference sequence). The V gene lost 5 bases and the J gene lost 9 bases, with 13 bases spanning the gap. The CDR3 length is 12 residues. A multiplex PCR was run with 60 Vbeta primers and 13 Jbeta primers. The method was immunoSEQ multiplex PCR; TCRdb's version includes in-frame clones alone and lacks a portion of them. The profile shows around 120,000 clones, around 80% of them singletons. The TCR sequence derives from a woman in her forties or fifties in good health and CMV-seronegative. Sequenced sample: PBMCs. The chain uses TRBV27 and TRBJ1-2; D is unclear. The CDR3 reads CASSAEGGSYTF. DNA for the CDR3: TGTGCCAGCAGTGCTGAAGGAGGGAGCTACACCTTC.